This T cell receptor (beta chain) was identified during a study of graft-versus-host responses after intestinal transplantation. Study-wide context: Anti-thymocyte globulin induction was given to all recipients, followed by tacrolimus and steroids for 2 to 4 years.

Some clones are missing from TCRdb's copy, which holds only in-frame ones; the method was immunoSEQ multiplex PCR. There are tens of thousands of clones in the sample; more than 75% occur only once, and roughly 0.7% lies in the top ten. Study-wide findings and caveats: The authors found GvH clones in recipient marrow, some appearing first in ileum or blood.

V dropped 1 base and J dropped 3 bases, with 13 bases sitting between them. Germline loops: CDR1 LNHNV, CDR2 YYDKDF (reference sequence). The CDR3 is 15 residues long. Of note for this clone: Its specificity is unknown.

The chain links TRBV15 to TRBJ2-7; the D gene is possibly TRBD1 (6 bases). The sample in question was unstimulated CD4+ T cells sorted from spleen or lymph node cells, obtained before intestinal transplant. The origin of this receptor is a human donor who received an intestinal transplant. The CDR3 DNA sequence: TGTGCCACCAGCAGAGGACAGGATCTATACTACGAGCAGTACTTC. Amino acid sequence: CATSRGQDLYYEQYF.